Presented here are 18 T cell receptor beta chains from one specimen sequenced in a study of CD4+ T cells in melanoma. The protocol was immunoSEQ multiplex PCR, while the TCRdb copy is restricted to in-frame clones and leaves out a portion. The table has roughly 16,000 clones, about 72% seen once. What was sequenced was cells from a culture (not recorded whether cultured in vitro). Source of these receptors: a human donor with melanoma.

The chain carries TRBV15 and TRBJ1-2; TRBD1 matches at 7 bases. This CDR3 has 17 amino acids. Looked up from germline, CDR1 is LNHNV and CDR2 is YYDKDF (reference sequence). V was pared by 0 bases and J by 6 bases, with 13 bases of the junction left unmatched. CDR3: CATSRDLVQGLVDGYTF. CDR3 coding DNA: TGTGCCACCAGCAGAGATCTGGTACAGGGGTTAGTTGATGGCTACACCTTC.

The V call is TRBV29-1, the J call TRBJ1-3, with D tentatively TRBD1 (6 bases). CDR1 and CDR2 from the germline V gene are SQVTM and ANQGSEA. The CDR3 consists of 12 residues. The V and J ends lost 6 bases and 2 bases respectively, with 8 bases between them. The CDR3 spells CSVRTAGNTIYF. The CDR3 coding sequence is TGCAGCGTGAGGACAGCTGGAAACACCATATATTTT.

This rearrangement joins TRBV7-7 to TRBJ1-1, with D unclear. The CDR3 totals 15 residues. V was clipped by 11 bases and J by 1 base, with 20 bases between them. Germline loops: CDR1 SSHAT, CDR2 FNYEAQ (reference sequence). In DNA form, the CDR3 reads TGTGCCCGGGAGATTGAAGGGATCGCGAACACTGAAGCTTTCTTT. Translating gives CAREIEGIANTEAFF.

The V and J genes are TRBV29-1 and TRBJ2-2; 9 positions match TRBD1. The CDR3 is 15 residues long. The V and J ends lost 5 bases and 6 bases, in that order; junction bases with no gene match: 10. CDR1 SQVTM and CDR2 ANQGSEA come from the germline V gene. The CDR3 region is CSVPGTGMFAGELFF. The CDR3 DNA sequence: TGCAGCGTTCCAGGGACAGGGATGTTCGCCGGGGAGCTGTTTTTT.

This clone was seen only a few times. The chain recombines TRBV5-4 with TRBJ2-5; D may be TRBD2 (6 bases). This CDR3 is 16 amino acids long. The V end was cut by 4 bases, the J end by 2 bases, with 18 bases between. Germline V gene sequence: CDR1 SGHNT, CDR2 YYREEE (reference sequence). The DNA of the CDR3 is TGTGCCAGCAGCCCTAGGCCGGGACTGGATCAAGAGACCCAGTACTTC. Translating it yields CASSPRPGLDQETQYF.

The chain is built from TRBV4-2 and TRBJ2-1, with 11 bases identical to TRBD2. Germline V gives CDR1 LGHNA, CDR2 YNFKEQ. V lost 1 base and J lost 6; bases outside the gene matches: 2. This CDR3 is 15 amino acids long. CDR3 region: CASSQGSGGANEQFF. The CDR3 nucleotides are TGTGCCAGCAGCCAAGGTAGCGGGGGGGCCAATGAGCAGTTCTTC.

This chain uses TRBV2 with TRBJ2-1; 7 bases map to TRBD2. The CDR3 runs to 13 residues. Germline CDR1 SNHLY, CDR2 FYNNEI. V gave up 4 bases and J gave up 6 bases; unmatched junction bases: 3. This CDR3 reads CASSGTRSNEQFF. The DNA of the CDR3 is TGTGCCAGCAGTGGGACTAGGTCCAATGAGCAGTTCTTC.

The V call is TRBV11-2, the J call TRBJ1-2; 7 nucleotides line up with TRBD1. The CDR3 is 13 amino acids. Looked up from germline, CDR1 is SGHAT and CDR2 is FQNNGV. With 6 bases clipped from V and 4 bases from J, the junction kept 5 bases outside the gene matches. Here the CDR3 reads CASSWTGLYGYTF. CDR3 DNA: TGTGCCAGCAGTTGGACAGGACTCTATGGCTACACCTTC.

The chain combines TRBV6-6 with TRBJ2-7; D assignment may be TRBD1 or TRBD2 (5 bases each). The CDR3 totals 15 residues. CDR1 is MNHNY and CDR2 is SVGAGI in the germline V gene (reference sequence). The V end lost 6 bases, the J end lost 3 bases, and 18 bases lay between the germline ends. The CDR3 protein is CASRPRLLGVYEQYF. The CDR3 DNA sequence: TGTGCCAGCAGACCCCGACTTTTGGGGGTCTACGAGCAGTACTTC.

The chain is built from TRBV29-1 and TRBJ2-1; the D gene is possibly TRBD1 (7 bases). The CDR3 has 13 residues. Looked up from germline, CDR1 is SQVTM and CDR2 is ANQGSEA. The V gene lost 8 bases and the J gene lost 4 bases, with 15 bases spanning the gap. CDR3 bases: TGCAGCTTAGGACAGGCGGGGTACAATGAGCAGTTCTTC. It codes for CSLGQAGYNEQFF.

This clone is labeled medium-sized. The rearrangement uses TRBV18 and TRBJ2-6; no definite D call. V shed 4 bases and J shed 0 bases, with 13 bases lying between them. Germline V CDR1 and CDR2: KGHSH, LQKENI. The CDR3 covers 17 residues. CDR3 coding DNA: TGTGCCAGCTCACAACGCGGAGAGTTCTCTGGGGCCAACGTCCTGACTTTC. Its translation: CASSQRGEFSGANVLTF.

The chain employs TRBV4-1 and TRBJ2-5; 7 nucleotides align to TRBD1. Germline CDR1 reads MGHRA; CDR2 reads YSYEKL. V lost 1 base, J lost 0 bases, and 5 bases stayed unmatched. CDR3 size: 16 residues. CDR3 loop: CASSQGYRGYQETQYF. The CDR3 DNA reads TGCGCCAGCAGCCAAGGGTACAGGGGATACCAAGAGACCCAGTACTTC.

This clone appeared a few times. The CDR3 region is CASSLTGVTNEKLFF. Here the CDR3 DNA reads TGCGCCAGCAGCTTAACAGGGGTAACTAATGAAAAACTGTTTTTT. V and J are TRBV5-1 and TRBJ1-4; 7 bases are shared with TRBD1. V lost 2 bases to trimming and J lost 1 base; unmatched junction nucleotides: 2. In germline, CDR1 is SGHRS, CDR2 YFSETQ. This CDR3 region has 15 residues. The complete variable domain, with remaining parts taken from reference TRBV5-1 and TRBJ1-4, reads KAGVTQTPRYLIKTRGQQVTLSCSPISGHRSVSWYQQTPGQGLQFLFEYFSETQRNKGNFPGRFSGRQFSNSRSEMNVSTLELGDSALYLCASSLTGVTNEKLFFGSGTQLSVL.

This clone appeared a few times. The chain combines TRBV27 with TRBJ2-7; 10 nucleotides align to TRBD2. Germline V gives CDR1 MNHEY, CDR2 SMNVEV (reference sequence). V lost 5 bases to trimming and J lost 2 bases; unmatched junction nucleotides: 9. The CDR3 contains 16 residues. The CDR3 reads CASSPLHSGGTYEQYF. The CDR3 DNA sequence: TGTGCCAGCAGTCCTCTACATAGCGGGGGGACCTACGAGCAGTACTTC.

The rearrangement links TRBV27 to TRBJ2-3, with 10 bases identical to TRBD2. Germline V gives CDR1 MNHEY, CDR2 SMNVEV (reference sequence). The CDR3 loop spans 15 amino acids. The V and J ends lost 8 bases and 5 bases, in that order; junction bases with no gene match: 10. The CDR3 spells CASSYSGGVVDTQYF. CDR3 nucleotide sequence: TGTGCCAGCTCCTACAGCGGGGGGGTGGTAGATACGCAGTATTTT.

This clone was counted once. The chain has TRBV5-4 and TRBJ1-2; D unresolved. CDR1 and CDR2 (germline): SGHNT, YYREEE (reference sequence). CDR3 size: 17 residues. Deletions cut 0 bases from V and 7 bases from J, with 22 bases between. The CDR3 is CASSLVVRTQDVRGYTF. The CDR3 DNA follows: TGTGCCAGCAGCTTGGTGGTGCGGACGCAGGATGTGCGTGGCTACACCTTC.

The chain employs TRBV7-2 and TRBJ2-4, with a possible D match to TRBD2 (7 bases). CDR3 length: 13 residues. Trimming took off 7 bases at V and 8 bases at J, with 15 bases between the two ends. The germline V gene encodes CDR1 SGHTA and CDR2 FQGNSA. The CDR3 sequence is CASKQGGLDIQYF. CDR3 sequence (DNA): TGTGCCAGCAAACAGGGAGGGTTGGACATTCAGTACTTC.

The chain has TRBV18 and TRBJ2-7, with 7 bases fitting TRBD1. Germline V gene lookup returns CDR1 KGHSH and CDR2 LQKENI. After removal of 3 bases from V and 3 bases from J, the junction contained 8 bases not matched to a gene. The CDR3 totals 15 residues. The CDR3 DNA reads TGTGCCAGCTCACCCCCCAGGGGGACCTTCTACGAGCAGTACTTC. It yields the protein CASSPPRGTFYEQYF.